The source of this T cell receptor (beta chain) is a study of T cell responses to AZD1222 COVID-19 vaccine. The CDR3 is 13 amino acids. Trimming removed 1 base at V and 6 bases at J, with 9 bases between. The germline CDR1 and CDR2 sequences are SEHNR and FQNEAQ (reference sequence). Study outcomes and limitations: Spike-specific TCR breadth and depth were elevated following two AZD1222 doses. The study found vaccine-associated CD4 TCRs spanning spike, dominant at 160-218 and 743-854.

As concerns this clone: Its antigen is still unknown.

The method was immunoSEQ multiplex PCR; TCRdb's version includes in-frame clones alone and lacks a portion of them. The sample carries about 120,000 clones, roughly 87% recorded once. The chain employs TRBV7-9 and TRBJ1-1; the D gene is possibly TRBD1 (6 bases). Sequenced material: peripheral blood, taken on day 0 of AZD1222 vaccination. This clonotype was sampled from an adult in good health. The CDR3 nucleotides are TGTGCCAGCAGCTTAGATTGGGGGCCTGAAGCTTTCTTT. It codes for CASSLDWGPEAFF.